This T cell receptor (beta chain) was captured by sequencing in a study of breast tumors, draining lymph nodes, adjacent tissues (dated by TCRdb to 2016 to 2017). Background on the whole study: The study compared TCR beta repertoires across tumor, adjacent nontumor tissue and axillary lymph nodes from breast cancer patients. In human breast cancer, the study set out to assess how tumor, surrounding tissue and draining lymph node repertoires relate to one another and whether T cells might be exchanged between them. The full study reports these points: The similarity between tumor and nontumor tissue repertoires was significantly greater in luminal-like breast cancer than in basal-like breast cancer. Tumor T-cell repertoires showed less diversity than lymph node repertoires and more diversity than nontumor tissue repertoires, and tumor T-cell repertoires showed preferential V and J gene usage. A scenario in which most tumor T cells derive from the lymph node and then expand within tumor tissue was judged to be consistent with the data. The conclusion that tumor T cells originate in lymph nodes was presented as consistent with a hypothesis rather than as directly demonstrated.

The run used an Illumina HiSeq 2000. TCR beta chain libraries were generated by multiplex PCR amplification. The amplified TCR beta chain products were analyzed by high-throughput sequencing. The raw public reads went through TCRdb reprocessing: fastp at Q25, MiXCR clone calling, in-frame beta chains kept. Each record represents a unique CDR3 protein, reported with the most common genes and DNA among its rows. Here the sample has under 150,000 distinct CDR3 sequences; about 20% occur a single time. The ten most abundant clones make up about 3.7% of the sample. The sample holds many counts of this clonotype. Its antigen is unknown. No quality values exist for individual bases; no much larger clone is one base distant. The lymph node samples were taken from the axillary draining lymph nodes of breast cancer patients. The germline V gene specifies KGHDR as CDR1 and SFDVKD as CDR2. The CDR3 sequence holds 13 residues, the cysteine and phenylalanine included. The read is trimmed to its CDR3 DNA, 39 bases read in frame from base 1. Deletion took 8 bases off V and 4 bases off J, with a span of 14 bases between the germline ends.

The sequencing input was axillary lymph node tissue. This receptor chain uses TRBV24-1 and TRBJ2-7; the D gene identity is not certain. The TCR comes from a female donor with breast cancer. Some clones in this sample may be carry-over from other donors' samples. The CDR3 reads as follows: CATMRPPAYEQYF. The DNA sequence follows: TGTGCCACCATGAGACCTCCGGCATACGAGCAGTACTTC.